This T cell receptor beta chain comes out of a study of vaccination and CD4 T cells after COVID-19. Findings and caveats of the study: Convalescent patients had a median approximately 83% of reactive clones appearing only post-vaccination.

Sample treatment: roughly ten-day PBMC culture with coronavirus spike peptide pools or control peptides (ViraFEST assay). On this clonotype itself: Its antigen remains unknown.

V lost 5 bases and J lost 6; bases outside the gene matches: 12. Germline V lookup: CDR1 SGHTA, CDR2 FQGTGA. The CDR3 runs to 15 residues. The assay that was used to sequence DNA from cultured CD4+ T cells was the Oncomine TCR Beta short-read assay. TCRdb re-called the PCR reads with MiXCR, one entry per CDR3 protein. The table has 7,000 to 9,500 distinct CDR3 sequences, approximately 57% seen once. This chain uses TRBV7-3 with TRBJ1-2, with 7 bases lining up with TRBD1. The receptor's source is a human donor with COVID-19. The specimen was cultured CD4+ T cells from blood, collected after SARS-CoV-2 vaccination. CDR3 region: CASSPSTGTADGYTF. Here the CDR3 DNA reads TGTGCCAGCAGCCCGAGCACCGGGACAGCCGATGGCTACACCTTC.